This TCR beta chain was profiled in a study of Ad26.COV2.S vaccination and SARS-CoV-2 variants. Overall study: Intramuscularly, Ad26.COV2.S was given either once or twice, 56 days apart.

Clones were sequenced by immunoSEQ multiplex PCR, and TCRdb holds only the in-frame ones, with some missing. The data hold about 350,000 clones, with around 89% observed a single time. Treatment of the sample: around 19 received Ad26.COV2.S at low or high dose, single or two shots; 5 received placebo; per-sample allocation not given. Sample collection was performed on day 63 after the first vaccine or placebo injection. Ad26 vector vaccine expressed Wuhan-strain SARS-CoV-2 spike. Sequencing used peripheral blood, obtained in a trial of Ad26.COV2.S vaccine versus placebo. The sequence derives from a person aged 18-65 years who received the Ad26.COV2.S COVID-19 vaccine or a placebo.

The CDR3 nucleotides are TGTGCCAGTAGTATCCCGGCAACCGGGGAGCTGTTTTTT. This sequence encodes CASSIPATGELFF. V usage is TRBV19 and J usage is TRBJ2-2; D call uncertain. This CDR3 region has 13 residues. The V gene's germline CDR1 is LNHDA and CDR2 SQIVND (reference sequence). The V end lost 3 bases, the J end lost 5 bases, and 7 bases lay between the germline ends. Based on the CDR3 plus reference TRBV19 and TRBJ2-2, the full variable domain is DGGITQSPKYLFRKEGQNVTLSCEQNLNHDAMYWYRQDPGQGLRLIYYSQIVNDFQKGDIAEGYSVSREKKESFPLTVTSAQKNPTAFYLCASSIPATGELFFGEGSRLTVL.